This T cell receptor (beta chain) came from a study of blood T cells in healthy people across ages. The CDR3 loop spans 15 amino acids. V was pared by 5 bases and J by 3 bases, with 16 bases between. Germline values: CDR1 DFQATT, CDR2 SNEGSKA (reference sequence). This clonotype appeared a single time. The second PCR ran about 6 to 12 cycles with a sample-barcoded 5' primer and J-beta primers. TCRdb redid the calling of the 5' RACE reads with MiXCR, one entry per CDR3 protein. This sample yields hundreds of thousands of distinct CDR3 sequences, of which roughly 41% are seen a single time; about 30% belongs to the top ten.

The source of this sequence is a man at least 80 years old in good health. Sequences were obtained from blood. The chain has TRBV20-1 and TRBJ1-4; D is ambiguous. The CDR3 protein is CSAPRRPGANEKLFF. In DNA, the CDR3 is TGCAGTGCTCCCAGGCGTCCCGGGGCTAATGAAAAACTGTTTTTT.